The 16 T cell receptor beta chains below all came from one sample that was sequenced in a study of blood T cell repertoires in COVID-19. The repertoire was sequenced with immunoSEQ multiplex PCR; TCRdb's copy has only in-frame clones and lacks some. The sample has 400,000 to 550,000 clones; approximately 90% are singletons. The sample taken for sequencing was peripheral blood. These receptors came from a woman under 40 with acute or convalescent COVID-19.

The rearrangement uses TRBV19 and TRBJ2-5; TRBD1 aligns across 9 bases. CDR3 length: 15 residues. The V gene's germline CDR1 is LNHDA and CDR2 SQIVND (reference sequence). V was pared by 4 bases and J by 4 bases, with 7 bases of the junction left unmatched. CDR3 amino acids: CASSTQTGGRETQYF. As DNA, the CDR3 is TGTGCCAGTAGTACCCAGACAGGGGGGCGAGAGACCCAGTACTTC.

Only one count was recorded for this clone. The rearrangement joins TRBV7-2 to TRBJ2-7; TRBD2 aligns across 7 bases. The J segment lost 0 bases and the V segment lost 2 bases, leaving 13 bases of the junction unmatched. This CDR3 spans 18 amino acids. Germline V gene sequence: CDR1 SGHTA, CDR2 FQGNSA. CDR3 region: CASSLQRWNGRSSYEQYF. CDR3 nucleotide sequence: TGTGCCAGCAGCTTACAACGTTGGAACGGGAGGAGCTCCTACGAGCAGTACTTC.

V usage is TRBV7-3 and J usage is TRBJ1-1, with 9 bases fitting TRBD1. Germline CDR1 is SGHTA and CDR2 is FQGTGA. The CDR3 totals 13 residues. The trim removed 4 bases at V and 8 bases at J, leaving 5 bases unmatched. CDR3 sequence reads: CASSSQGAQEAFF. The CDR3 coding sequence is TGTGCCAGCAGCTCACAGGGGGCGCAGGAAGCTTTCTTT.

The chain has TRBV5-4 and TRBJ2-3, with 16 bases that match TRBD2. Germline values: CDR1 SGHNT, CDR2 YYREEE (reference sequence). The CDR3 sequence is 16 residues long. After removal of 4 bases from V and 4 bases from J, the junction contained 3 bases not matched to a gene. Here the CDR3 reads CASSRGLAGGADTQYF. Here the CDR3 DNA reads TGTGCCAGCAGCAGGGGACTAGCGGGGGGGGCAGATACGCAGTATTTT.

This rearrangement joins TRBV2 to TRBJ2-7, with a tentative D call TRBD2 (6 bases). This CDR3 spans 14 amino acids. Germline-derived CDR1 and CDR2 are SNHLY and FYNNEI. Trimming took 7 bases from V and 6 from J, leaving 19 bases between them. The CDR3 DNA sequence: TGTGCCAGCACTCCAGTGGCGGGGAAAGGCGAGCAGTACTTC. Translating gives CASTPVAGKGEQYF.

The chain carries TRBV28 and TRBJ2-3; a weak D match, TRBD2 (6 bases). V lost 5 bases and J 2 bases, leaving 14 bases between the germline ends. Germline CDR1 reads MDHEN; CDR2 reads SYDVKM. This CDR3 comprises 15 residues. This CDR3 reads CASSPPGLPTDTQYF. CDR3 in DNA: TGTGCCAGCAGTCCCCCGGGACTTCCCACAGATACGCAGTATTTT.

The chain joins TRBV7-3 to TRBJ2-6, with D maybe TRBD1 (6 bases). CDR1 is SGHTA, CDR2 FQGTGA, per germline. Deletions cut 3 bases from V and 4 bases from J, with 10 bases between. CDR3 length: 15 residues. The CDR3 DNA reads TGTGCCAGCAGCTTCCAGGGGACGGGGGCCAACGTCCTGACTTTC. Translation: CASSFQGTGANVLTF.

The V gene is TRBV4-1, the J gene TRBJ1-2; 8 positions agree with TRBD1. With 1 base clipped from V and 8 bases from J, the junction kept 9 bases outside the gene matches. Germline lookup yields CDR1 MGHRA and CDR2 YSYEKL. This CDR3 region has 15 residues. The CDR3 loop reads CASSQGPGQALGYTF. CDR3 DNA: TGCGCCAGCAGCCAAGGACCGGGACAGGCGTTGGGCTACACCTTC.

The rearrangement uses TRBV29-1 and TRBJ1-6, with D unresolved. The CDR3 has 13 amino acids. Trimming cost V 6 bases and J 7 bases, with 13 bases left between them. Germline CDR1 and CDR2: SQVTM and ANQGSEA. The CDR3 DNA reads TGCAGCGTCGGGGTGCAAAAAAATTCACCCCTCCACTTT. Encoded protein: CSVGVQKNSPLHF.

V and J are TRBV27 and TRBJ1-2; TRBD1 is a possible D gene (5 bases). Per germline, CDR1 MNHEY and CDR2 SMNVEV (reference sequence). The V and J ends lost 2 bases and 1 base respectively, with 11 bases between them. The CDR3 has 15 residues. In DNA form, the CDR3 reads TGTGCCAGCAGTTTAGGGGGAGGAGTTAACTATGGCTACACCTTC. It specifies CASSLGGGVNYGYTF.

The V gene is TRBV28, the J gene TRBJ2-2, with 8 positions matching TRBD2. V lost 7 bases, J lost 7 bases, and 17 bases stayed unmatched. The CDR3 runs 17 residues. Per the germline V gene, CDR1 is MDHEN and CDR2 is SYDVKM. The CDR3 sequence: CASTYPSGGGLLGELFF. DNA for the CDR3: TGTGCCAGCACCTACCCCTCTGGCGGGGGGCTACTCGGGGAGCTGTTTTTT.

The V and J genes are TRBV29-1 and TRBJ1-1; no reliable D call. CDR1 and CDR2 (germline): SQVTM, ANQGSEA. V gave up 6 bases and J gave up 0 bases, with 8 bases separating them. CDR3 length: 12 amino acids. CDR3 protein: CSVAPLNTEAFF. CDR3 DNA sequence: TGCAGCGTGGCTCCCTTGAACACTGAAGCTTTCTTT.

Concerning this clone: This sample includes further DNA sequences coding for the same CDR3. J is TRBJ2-2 and V is TRBV5-1; TRBD2 agrees at 7 bases. After removal of 0 bases from V and 0 bases from J, the junction contained 2 bases not matched to a gene. Germline CDR1 SGHRS, CDR2 YFSETQ. The CDR3 runs to 16 residues. CDR3 region: CASSLVAGANTGELFF. The CDR3 nucleotides read TGCGCCAGCAGCTTGGTGGCGGGGGCGAACACCGGGGAGCTGTTTTTT.

This clone was counted only a few times. The chain carries TRBV19 and TRBJ2-7; TRBD1 matches 7 bases. The CDR3 is made up of 12 amino acids. J was trimmed by 4 bases and V by 9 bases; bases with no gene match: 6. Looked up from germline, CDR1 is LNHDA and CDR2 is SQIVND (reference sequence). This chain's CDR3 is CASMTGQYEQYF. The CDR3 DNA sequence: TGTGCCAGCATGACAGGGCAGTACGAGCAGTACTTC.

This chain joins TRBV7-9 and TRBJ2-1; D is possibly TRBD1 (6 bases). CDR1 SEHNR and CDR2 FQNEAQ come from the germline V gene (reference sequence). The CDR3 consists of 15 residues. The ends were cut back, 1 base at V and 7 bases at J, with 14 bases in the middle. CDR3 sequence: CASSLEGATGNEQFF. In DNA form, the CDR3 reads TGTGCCAGCAGCTTAGAGGGAGCGACAGGAAATGAGCAGTTCTTC.

This clone was detected only a few times. The V and J genes are TRBV2 and TRBJ2-7; possible D gene TRBD1, 6 bases. This CDR3 comprises 14 residues. V dropped 7 bases and J dropped 3 bases, with 16 bases sitting between them. Per germline, CDR1 SNHLY and CDR2 FYNNEI. Here the CDR3 reads CASTRAGTFYEQYF. CDR3 nucleotide sequence: TGTGCCAGCACGCGGGCCGGGACATTCTACGAGCAGTACTTC. The complete variable domain, with remaining parts taken from reference TRBV2 and TRBJ2-7, reads EPEVTQTPSHQVTQMGQEVILRCVPISNHLYFYWYRQILGQKVEFLVSFYNNEISEKSEIFDDQFSVERPDGSNFTLKIRSTKLEDSAMYFCASTRAGTFYEQYFGPGTRLTVT.